The text below deals with one TCR beta chain. Its target is unknown. It may be a read error: a sequence one base away is much more abundant. The CDR3 totals 14 residues. Arm-PCR of CDR3 regions and iRepertoire HTBI primers were the basis on which TCR beta libraries were built. TCRdb passed the multiplex PCR reads through MiXCR, listing each CDR3 protein once. The table shows roughly 450,000 distinct CDR3 sequences, with around 24% occurring only once. This record belongs to a study of regulatory T cells in long-lasting Graves disease. Study overall: It was over 5 years of antithyroid drugs, with positive TSH receptor antibodies, that meant persistent Graves' disease.

Whole-study findings and limits: Gene preferences differed: TRBV28, TRBJ1-2, TRBJ2-5 in persistent cases.

Time point specified: persistent/refractory GD, antithyroid drugs over 5 years with positive TRAb. RNA isolated from PBMCs was used to make the TCR library. The gene calls are TRBV12-3 or TRBV12-4 and TRBJ2-7; TRBD2 matches at 7 bases. The J call could be wrong; TRBJ2-5 is a better fit for the DNA end. The receptor was isolated from a female donor with Graves disease. Specimen: peripheral blood mononuclear cells (PBMCs), collected when the disease was refractory, from a patient treated with antithyroid drugs. The CDR3 region has the DNA TGTTCCAGCAGTTTTGGCGGGAGCGGGGAGACCCAGTACTTC. This sequence encodes CSSSFGGSGETQYF.